The clone carrying this T cell receptor beta chain was seen at least ten times. Regions amplified from RNA transcripts were the TCR beta CDR3 regions. A set of HTBI primers served as the primers for a first-round RT-PCR of the TCR CDR3. From the multiplex PCR reads, TCRdb called clonotypes with MiXCR, one entry per CDR3 protein. The sample shows some 440,000 distinct CDR3 sequences, about 15% of them seen only once. The CDR3 loop spans 14 amino acids. Losses at the gene ends were 7 bases for V and 2 bases for J; bases not matched to a gene: 5. From germline, CDR1 is DFQATT and CDR2 SNEGSKA (reference sequence). This sample stems from a study of T cells in Graves' hyperthyroidism and ophthalmopathy. When ophthalmopathy did not progress within 18 months, Graves' hyperthyroidism was considered stable.

This clonotype was sampled from a woman under 30 with Graves' hyperthyroidism. The chain recombines TRBV20-1 with TRBJ2-7; 13 nucleotides agree with TRBD2. The sample was blood. The CDR3 DNA is TGCAGTGTCACCGGGACTAGCGGGACCTACGAGCAGTACTTC. Residues: CSVTGTSGTYEQYF.